The rows below give T cell receptor beta chains drawn from one sample of a study of blood T cell repertoires in COVID-19. Profiling relied on immunoSEQ multiplex PCR, and the TCRdb table lists in-frame clones only, not all of them. This table has 490,000 or so clones, 88% appearing once. The specimen was PBMCs or T cells enriched from blood (not recorded which). The receptors derive from a woman in her thirties or forties who had recovered from COVID-19. Both conserved end residues are part of each CDR3. Each record gives: D gene, V gene, J gene, CDR3 protein, CDR3 DNA. The D gene is left open where the match is weak.

NA	TRBV27	TRBJ1-5	CASSLSPGQNQPQHF	TGTGCCAGCAGTTTATCGCCGGGACAAAATCAGCCCCAGCATTTT
TRBD1	TRBV27	TRBJ2-1	CASSHLRDRAPASSYNEQFF	TGTGCCAGCAGCCATCTCCGGGACAGGGCCCCGGCGAGCTCCTACAATGAGCAGTTCTTC
TRBD2	TRBV7-2	TRBJ2-1	CASSLLAGGSSYNEQFF	TGTGCCAGCAGCTTATTGGCGGGAGGGAGCTCCTACAATGAGCAGTTCTTC
TRBD1	TRBV6-5	TRBJ2-2	CASRFERTGSGELFF	TGTGCCAGCAGGTTCGAACGGACAGGCAGTGGGGAGCTGTTTTTT
TRBD1	TRBV6-1	TRBJ2-7	CASSEAGGFLYEQYF	TGTGCCAGCAGTGAAGCAGGGGGCTTTCTCTACGAGCAGTACTTC
TRBD1	TRBV3-1/TRBV3-2	TRBJ1-6	CASSQFGQGVNSPLHF	TGTGCCAGCAGCCAATTCGGACAGGGGGTTAATTCACCCCTCCACTTT
TRBD1	TRBV5-1	TRBJ1-2	CASSPRTGFSYGYTF	TGCGCCAGCAGCCCAAGGACAGGGTTTAGCTATGGCTACACCTTC
NA	TRBV6-2/TRBV6-3	TRBJ2-1	CASSYSISGEQFF	TGTGCCAGCAGTTACTCGATAAGCGGTGAGCAGTTCTTC
NA	TRBV27	TRBJ1-4	CASSLKGNRATNEKLFF	TGTGCCAGCAGTTTAAAGGGAAACAGGGCAACTAATGAAAAACTGTTTTTT
NA	TRBV5-1	TRBJ1-2	CASSPDGGGYGYTF	TGCGCCAGCAGCCCGGATGGGGGCGGCTATGGCTACACCTTC
TRBD1	TRBV6-5	TRBJ1-3	CASSYGGGAAGNTIYF	TGTGCCAGCAGTTACGGAGGGGGCGCGGCTGGAAACACCATATATTTT
NA	TRBV5-1	TRBJ2-3	CASSFTQETDTQYF	TGCGCCAGCAGCTTCACTCAAGAGACAGATACGCAGTATTTT